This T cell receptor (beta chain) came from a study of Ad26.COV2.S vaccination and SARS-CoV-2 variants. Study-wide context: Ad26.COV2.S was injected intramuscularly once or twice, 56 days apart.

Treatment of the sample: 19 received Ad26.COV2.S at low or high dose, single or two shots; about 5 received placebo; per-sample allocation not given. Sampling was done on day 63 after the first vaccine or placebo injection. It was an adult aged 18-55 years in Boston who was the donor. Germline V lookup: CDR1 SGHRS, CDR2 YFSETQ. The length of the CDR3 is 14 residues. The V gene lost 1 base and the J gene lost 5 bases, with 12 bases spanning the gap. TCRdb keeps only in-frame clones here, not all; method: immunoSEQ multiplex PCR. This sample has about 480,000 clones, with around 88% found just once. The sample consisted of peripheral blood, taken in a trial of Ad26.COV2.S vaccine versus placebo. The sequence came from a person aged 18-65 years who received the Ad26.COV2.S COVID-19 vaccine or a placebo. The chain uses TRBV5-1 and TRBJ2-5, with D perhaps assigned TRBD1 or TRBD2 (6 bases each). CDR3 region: CASSLRGLSETQYF. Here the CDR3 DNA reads TGCGCCAGCAGCTTGCGGGGGCTCAGTGAGACCCAGTACTTC.